The entry below describes one T cell receptor (beta chain). Its matching antigen is unknown. The data were taken from a study of monozygotic twins with inflammatory bowel disease. Whole-study results and caveats: On the inverse Simpson index, IBD patients scored lower for TCRbeta diversity than healthy co-twins. The analysis did not separate different T cell subtypes. Part of the variability in patient repertoires may have come from differing immunosuppressive treatments.

CDR1 is SGDLS and CDR2 is YYNGEE in the germline V gene. CDR3 length: 15 residues. cDNA encoding TCRalpha and TCRbeta underwent two nested PCRs of approximately 16 and 10 cycles, each of which was followed by bead purification. TCRdb re-called the 5' RACE reads; one entry per CDR3 protein, DNA not given. The sample features 120,000 to 150,000 distinct CDR3 sequences, with roughly 2.5% in its top ten. This sequence was found in a human donor with ulcerative colitis or Crohn's disease, or a healthy co-twin of an affected twin (not recorded which). This chain connects TRBV9 to TRBJ2-1; the D call of TRBD1 rests on TCRdb alone, since no DNA is present to check it. The material sequenced was blood. The CDR3 reads CASSGIRGFYNEQFF.